One and the same sample provided the 24 T cell receptor beta chains below, sequenced in a study of cytomegalovirus exposure and HLA in healthy donors. Both 60 Vbeta primers and 13 Jbeta primers went into the PCR. The method was immunoSEQ multiplex PCR; TCRdb's version includes in-frame clones alone and lacks a portion of them. The sample lists 90,000 to 150,000 clones, about 70% occurring once. Sequencing input: PBMCs. These receptors were collected from a human donor in good health.

The chain is built from TRBV29-1 and TRBJ1-2; the D gene is possibly TRBD1 (6 bases). Germline CDR1 and CDR2: SQVTM and ANQGSEA. The V end was cut by 2 bases, the J end by 0 bases, with 7 bases between. The CDR3 loop spans 13 amino acids. The CDR3 bases are TGCAGCGTTGAAACAGGGACTAACTATGGCTACACCTTC. It yields the protein CSVETGTNYGYTF.

This clone showed up just a few times. V usage is TRBV9 and J usage is TRBJ1-1, with 7 bases aligning to TRBD1. The CDR3 covers 18 residues. CDR1 is SGDLS, CDR2 YYNGEE, per germline. Germline trimming cut 4 bases from V and 0 bases from J; bases unmatched to any gene: 15. CDR3: CASSPKGSSGQMNTEAFF. The CDR3 nucleotides read TGTGCCAGCAGCCCCAAGGGCTCTTCGGGACAGATGAACACTGAAGCTTTCTTT. The full variable domain, rest sourced from reference TRBV9 and TRBJ1-1, is DSGVTQTPKHLITATGQRVTLRCSPRSGDLSVYWYQQSLDQGLQFLIQYYNGEERAKGNILERFSAQQFPDLHSELNLSSLELGDSALYFCASSPKGSSGQMNTEAFFGQGTRLTVV.

The V and J genes are TRBV5-1 and TRBJ2-1; perhaps TRBD2 as D (6 bases). CDR1 is SGHRS, CDR2 YFSETQ, per germline. CDR3 length: 15 amino acids. Trimming took 5 bases from V and 2 from J, leaving 14 bases between them. The CDR3 nucleotides read TGCGCCAGCAGGAGGGAGGCTAGCGCCTACAATGAGCAGTTCTTC. Its translation is CASRREASAYNEQFF.

V is TRBV7-2 and J is TRBJ1-5; 8 bases match TRBD1. The CDR3 consists of 16 residues. V trimming: 5 bases; J trimming: 0 bases; junction bases outside the gene matches: 6. The V gene's germline CDR1 is SGHTA and CDR2 FQGNSA. For the CDR3, the DNA is TGTGCCAGCAGCGCAAGACAGGGGAATAGCAATCAGCCCCAGCATTTT. This sequence encodes CASSARQGNSNQPQHF.

The V call is TRBV2, the J call TRBJ2-1; 7 bases map to TRBD2. This CDR3 is built from 15 residues. The trim removed 5 bases at V and 3 bases at J, leaving 7 bases unmatched. The germline CDR1 and CDR2 sequences are SNHLY and FYNNEI. The CDR3 DNA follows: TGTGCCAGCAGTCCGGACTGGGGGGGCTACAATGAGCAGTTCTTC. Translation gives CASSPDWGGYNEQFF. The full variable domain, completed using reference TRBV2 and TRBJ2-1, is EPEVTQTPSHQVTQMGQEVILRCVPISNHLYFYWYRQILGQKVEFLVSFYNNEISEKSEIFDDQFSVERPDGSNFTLKIRSTKLEDSAMYFCASSPDWGGYNEQFFGPGTRLTVL.

This clone is a singleton in its sample. The V call is TRBV9, the J call TRBJ2-1; 7 nucleotides align to TRBD2. The CDR3 length is 17 residues. J lost 9 bases, V lost 0 bases, and 15 bases had no gene match. The germline gives CDR1 SGDLS, CDR2 YYNGEE. CDR3 in DNA: TGTGCCAGCAGCGTAGAAGGTGTCCGGCGGGAGCCTGGTGAGCAGTTCTTC. As protein: CASSVEGVRREPGEQFF.

The gene calls are TRBV19 and TRBJ2-6, with D perhaps TRBD1 (6 bases). The CDR3 is 16 amino acids. Looked up from germline, CDR1 is LNHDA and CDR2 is SQIVND (reference sequence). The V gene lost 1 base and the J gene lost 3 bases, with 10 bases spanning the gap. The chain's CDR3 is CASSIGRGVGANVLTF. CDR3 nucleotide sequence: TGTGCCAGTAGTATAGGCAGGGGAGTTGGGGCCAACGTCCTGACTTTC.

The genes are TRBV19 and TRBJ2-2; 9 nucleotides match TRBD1. CDR1 and CDR2 (germline): LNHDA, SQIVND (reference sequence). V was pared by 7 bases and J by 3 bases, with 9 bases of the junction left unmatched. This CDR3 region has 16 residues. CDR3 protein: CASTLTGGQYTGELFF. The CDR3 DNA reads as TGTGCCAGTACCCTGACAGGGGGACAGTACACCGGGGAGCTGTTTTTT.

This chain joins TRBV5-4 and TRBJ2-3; 9 bases map to TRBD1. The CDR3 covers 16 residues. Germline assignment: CDR1 SGHNT and CDR2 YYREEE (reference sequence). V was pared by 2 bases and J by 4 bases, with 8 bases of the junction left unmatched. The CDR3 loop reads CASSFSGTGIPDTQYF. CDR3 DNA: TGTGCCAGCAGCTTTTCCGGGACAGGGATCCCAGATACGCAGTATTTT.

The chain joins TRBV6-6 to TRBJ2-4, with 7 bases that match TRBD2. Germline CDR1 and CDR2: MNHNY and SVGAGI (reference sequence). The CDR3 totals 15 residues. J gave up 3 bases and V 2 bases, and 4 bases lay outside the gene matches. The CDR3 coding sequence is TGTGCCAGCAGTTACAGGGAGGGTGACAAAAACATTCAGTACTTC. The encoded protein is CASSYREGDKNIQYF.

The chain is built from TRBV6-5 and TRBJ2-1, with TRBD2 as a possible D gene (6 bases). V was cut by 2 bases and J by 8 bases, with 16 bases left in between. The germline CDR1 and CDR2 sequences are MNHEY and SVGAGI. The CDR3 contains 15 residues. The CDR3 coding sequence is TGTGCCAGCAGTTACCTTAGCGGAGTGGGGCATGAGCAGTTCTTC. Translating it yields CASSYLSGVGHEQFF.

The chain has TRBV19 and TRBJ2-2; possible D gene TRBD1, 5 bases. CDR3 length equals 15 residues. With 2 bases removed from V and 9 bases from J, the gap between germline ends came to 16 bases. Germline V gene sequence: CDR1 LNHDA, CDR2 SQIVND (reference sequence). The CDR3 DNA reads TGTGCCAGTAGTATACAGGGAACTAACGCGCGGGAGCTGTTTTTT. The encoded protein is CASSIQGTNARELFF. Full variable domain (outside the CDR3, taken from reference TRBV19 and TRBJ2-2): DGGITQSPKYLFRKEGQNVTLSCEQNLNHDAMYWYRQDPGQGLRLIYYSQIVNDFQKGDIAEGYSVSREKKESFPLTVTSAQKNPTAFYLCASSIQGTNARELFFGEGSRLTVL.

Regarding this clone: One end of the junction is discordant with germline, which a read error may explain. This chain uses TRBV7-9 with TRBJ1-1; D is unclear. Germline CDR1 reads SEHNR; CDR2 reads FQNEAQ (reference sequence). The CDR3 consists of 15 residues. CDR3 protein: CSSSSHWLEITEAFF. The CDR3 coding sequence is TGTTCCAGCAGCTCTCATTGGCTGGAGATCACTGAAGCTTTCTTT.

V is TRBV4-2 and J is TRBJ2-5, with D possibly matching TRBD2 (5 bases). V was trimmed by 0 bases and J by 5 bases, leaving 16 bases between them. Germline CDR1 is LGHNA and CDR2 is YNFKEQ. This CDR3 is 16 amino acids long. Written as DNA, the CDR3 is TGTGCCAGCAGCCAAGAGCTTGACTACGTTTATGAGACCCAGTACTTC. This codes for CASSQELDYVYETQYF.

J is TRBJ1-2 and V is TRBV28, with D perhaps TRBD1 (5 bases). Germline CDR1 MDHEN, CDR2 SYDVKM. CDR3 length equals 14 residues. V lost 5 bases and J 1 base, leaving 11 bases between the germline ends. The chain's CDR3 is CASSAPQDNYGYTF. The CDR3 DNA follows: TGTGCCAGCAGTGCCCCACAGGATAACTATGGCTACACCTTC.

The V gene is TRBV27, the J gene TRBJ1-4; 10 bases match TRBD1. V gave up 6 bases and J gave up 7 bases; unmatched junction bases: 8. Germline CDR1 MNHEY, CDR2 SMNVEV (reference sequence). The CDR3 extends over 15 amino acids. CDR3 loop: CASRPRTGGSEKLFF. CDR3 in DNA: TGTGCCAGCAGACCGCGGACAGGGGGGAGTGAAAAACTGTTTTTT.

The rearrangement joins TRBV2 to TRBJ2-4, with D possibly matching TRBD1 (6 bases). CDR3 size: 14 residues. V lost 5 bases and J 8 bases, leaving 16 bases between the germline ends. From germline, CDR1 is SNHLY and CDR2 FYNNEI. CDR3 sequence (DNA): TGTGCCAGCAGTTTGAACAGGGTTGTGGACATTCAGTACTTC. It is translated as CASSLNRVVDIQYF.

V usage is TRBV5-4 and J usage is TRBJ2-1, with 11 positions matching TRBD2. This CDR3 has 15 residues. Germline loops: CDR1 SGHNT, CDR2 YYREEE (reference sequence). V shed 5 bases and J 3 bases; nucleotides not matched to a gene: 4. The CDR3 coding sequence is TGTGCCAGCAGTTCTAGCGGGGGGCTCTACAATGAGCAGTTCTTC. This translates into CASSSSGGLYNEQFF. Based on the CDR3 plus reference TRBV5-4 and TRBJ2-1, the full variable domain is ETGVTQSPTHLIKTRGQQVTLRCSSQSGHNTVSWYQQALGQGPQFIFQYYREEENGRGNFPPRFSGLQFPNYSSELNVNALELDDSALYLCASSSSGGLYNEQFFGPGTRLTVL.

The J gene is TRBJ2-7, the V gene TRBV7-9; weak D call: TRBD1 (6 bases). The V end lost 5 bases, the J end lost 4 bases, and 24 bases lay between the germline ends. There are 17 residues in the CDR3. Germline CDR1 SEHNR, CDR2 FQNEAQ (reference sequence). CDR3 in amino acids: CASSVTQTRSGTYEQYF. DNA of the CDR3: TGTGCCAGCAGCGTCACCCAAACACGGTCGGGGACATACGAGCAGTACTTC.

The chain is built from TRBV19 and TRBJ2-3, with 12 bases aligning to TRBD2. Germline V CDR1 and CDR2: LNHDA, SQIVND (reference sequence). Trimming cost V 5 bases and J 4 bases; bases outside gene matches: 7. The CDR3 sequence is 16 residues long. The CDR3 region is CASSSSGRAKADTQYF. Written as DNA, the CDR3 is TGTGCCAGTAGTTCTAGCGGGAGGGCCAAGGCAGATACGCAGTATTTT.

This clone has just one count. V and J are TRBV7-2 and TRBJ1-5, with D possibly TRBD1 on 6 matching bases. Germline CDR1 and CDR2: SGHTA and FQGNSA. V was shortened by 1 base and J by 2 bases, with 12 bases between the two germline ends. CDR3 length equals 16 residues. The CDR3, as DNA: TGTGCCAGCAGCTTAGTGGGGGCAGGCGGCAATCAGCCCCAGCATTTT. Translating gives CASSLVGAGGNQPQHF.

This rearrangement joins TRBV29-1 to TRBJ2-5; 10 bases agree with TRBD2. CDR3 size: 17 residues. Trimming took 5 bases from V and 0 from J; bases not matched to a gene: 12. Per the germline V gene, CDR1 is SQVTM and CDR2 is ANQGSEA. This chain's CDR3 is CSVWGGRTSGYQETQYF. For the CDR3, the DNA is TGCAGCGTTTGGGGGGGGCGGACTAGCGGATACCAAGAGACCCAGTACTTC.

V is TRBV2 and J is TRBJ1-5; D is perhaps TRBD1 (5 bases). Germline lookup yields CDR1 SNHLY and CDR2 FYNNEI. The CDR3 length is 14 residues. V lost 6 bases, J lost 1 base, and 10 bases lay in between. CDR3 sequence: CASRLRQSNQPQHF. CDR3 DNA: TGTGCCAGCAGACTTCGACAGAGCAATCAGCCCCAGCATTTT. The full variable domain, in which reference TRBV2 and TRBJ1-5 provide the parts outside the CDR3, is EPEVTQTPSHQVTQMGQEVILRCVPISNHLYFYWYRQILGQKVEFLVSFYNNEISEKSEIFDDQFSVERPDGSNFTLKIRSTKLEDSAMYFCASRLRQSNQPQHFGDGTRLSIL.

The chain combines TRBV5-8 with TRBJ1-2; D is unclear. Germline values: CDR1 SGHTS, CDR2 YDEGEE. V was shortened by 0 bases and J by 1 base, with 4 bases between the two germline ends. The CDR3 contains 13 residues. The CDR3 is CASSLDSNYGYTF. The DNA for the CDR3 is TGTGCCAGCAGCTTGGACAGTAACTATGGCTACACCTTC.